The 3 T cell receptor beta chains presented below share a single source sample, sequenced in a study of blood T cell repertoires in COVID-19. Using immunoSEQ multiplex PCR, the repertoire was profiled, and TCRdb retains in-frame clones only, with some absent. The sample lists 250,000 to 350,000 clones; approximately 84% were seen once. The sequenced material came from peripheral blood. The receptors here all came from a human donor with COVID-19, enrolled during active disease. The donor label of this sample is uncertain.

CDR3 in amino acids: CASSGWTVSSYEQYF. Here the CDR3 DNA reads TGTGCCAGTAGTGGATGGACAGTGAGCTCCTACGAGCAGTACTTC. This sequence joins TRBV19 and TRBJ2-7; tentatively, D is TRBD1 (6 bases). The V end was cut by 5 bases, the J end by 0 bases, with 14 bases between. In germline, CDR1 is LNHDA, CDR2 SQIVND (reference sequence). The CDR3 consists of 15 residues.

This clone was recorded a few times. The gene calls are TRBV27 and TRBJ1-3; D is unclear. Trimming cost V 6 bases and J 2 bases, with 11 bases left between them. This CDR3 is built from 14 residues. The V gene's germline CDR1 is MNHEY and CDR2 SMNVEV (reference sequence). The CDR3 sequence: CASSPRGTGNTIYF. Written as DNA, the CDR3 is TGTGCCAGCAGCCCCCGGGGTACTGGAAACACCATATATTTT.

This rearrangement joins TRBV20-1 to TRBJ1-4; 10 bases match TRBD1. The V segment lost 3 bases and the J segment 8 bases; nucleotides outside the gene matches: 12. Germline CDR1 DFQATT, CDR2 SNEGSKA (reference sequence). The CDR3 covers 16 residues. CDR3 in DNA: TGCAGTGCTAGTCCATTCTCCGGGACAGGGGTAGAAAAACTGTTTTTT. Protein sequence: CSASPFSGTGVEKLFF.